This entry lists 30 T cell receptor beta chains sequenced from one sample in a study of T cell repertoires in cytomegalovirus infection. For these TCRs, the target antigens are not known. One entry per CDR3 protein results from TCRdb running MiXCR on the reads. The sample lists fewer than 1,000,000 distinct CDR3 sequences, around 30% occurring once. The sequences come from cultured CD8+ T cells from PBMCs, collected from culture after CMV antigen stimulation. The receptors were sampled from a human donor in good health (CMV status not recorded). Some clones in this sample may be carry-over from other donors' samples.

The chain has TRBV12-3 or TRBV12-4 and TRBJ1-1, with TRBD1 as a possible D gene (5 bases). V dropped 3 bases and J dropped 0 bases, with 20 bases sitting between them. The CDR3 length is 18 residues. CDR3 DNA: TGTGCCAGCAGTTTCGTTGTGGGCAGGGATGGGATGAACACTGAAGCTTTCTTT. This encodes CASSFVVGRDGMNTEAFF.

This clonotype was detected ten times or more. V usage is TRBV7-8 and J usage is TRBJ1-1; weak D call: TRBD1 (6 bases). Germline V gene data show CDR1 as SGHVS and CDR2 as FQNEAQ. The CDR3 consists of 15 residues. Trimming took off 4 bases at V and 1 base at J, with 13 bases between the two ends. The CDR3 protein is CASSSKLQGNTEAFF. Here the CDR3 DNA reads TGTGCCAGCAGCTCAAAACTACAGGGGAACACTGAAGCTTTCTTT.

V gene TRBV15 combines with J gene TRBJ2-1; TRBD2 might be the D (5 bases). Between the trimmed V and J ends, which lost 0 bases and 0 bases, there was a span of 9 bases. The CDR3 spans 16 residues. Per the germline V gene, CDR1 is LNHNV and CDR2 is YYDKDF (reference sequence). The CDR3 spells CATSRDKRSSYNEQFF. CDR3 nucleotides: TGTGCCACCAGCAGAGATAAGCGGAGCTCCTACAATGAGCAGTTCTTC. Complete variable domain (other parts from reference TRBV15 and TRBJ2-1): DAMVIQNPRYQVTQFGKPVTLSCSQTLNHNVMYWYQQKSSQAPKLLFHYYDKDFNNEADTPDNFQSRRPNTSFCFLDIRSPGLGDTAMYLCATSRDKRSSYNEQFFGPGTRLTVL.

The DNA of the CDR3 is TGCGCCAGCAGCCAAGTTGCCTCACCTCTAGCCAAAAACATTCAGTACTTC. Amino acid sequence: CASSQVASPLAKNIQYF. V usage is TRBV4-1 and J usage is TRBJ2-4; D unresolved. Germline CDR1 is MGHRA and CDR2 is YSYEKL. V was trimmed by 1 base and J by 0 bases, leaving 13 bases between them. The CDR3 sequence is 17 residues long.

This sequence joins TRBV28 and TRBJ2-7; the D call may be TRBD1 or TRBD2 (5 bases each). This CDR3 contains 17 residues. V was pared by 5 bases and J by 1 base, with 21 bases between. Germline V gene data show CDR1 as MDHEN and CDR2 as SYDVKM. The CDR3 DNA reads TGTGCCAGCAGTCCGGCAGGGAGTGAAGGCCTTTCCTACGAGCAGTACGTC. Its translation is CASSPAGSEGLSYEQYV.

The chain employs TRBV27 and TRBJ2-3, with D perhaps TRBD2 (6 bases). The CDR3 is 16 residues long. Trimming took off 2 bases at V and 1 base at J, with 13 bases between the two ends. In germline, CDR1 is MNHEY, CDR2 SMNVEV (reference sequence). The CDR3 reads CASSLAGGAGTDTQYF. The CDR3 nucleotides are TGTGCCAGCAGTTTAGCTGGCGGGGCAGGCACAGATACGCAGTATTTT.

This clonotype has just one count. This rearrangement joins TRBV11-2 to TRBJ2-7; D perhaps matches TRBD1 (6 bases). The CDR3 sequence is 16 residues long. Between the trimmed V and J ends, which lost 1 base and 2 bases, there was a span of 15 bases. Germline V gene lookup returns CDR1 SGHAT and CDR2 FQNNGV. The CDR3 DNA sequence: TGTGCCAGCAGCTTAGTTGGTCGAGGACAGCCCTACGAGCAGTACTTC. Protein product: CASSLVGRGQPYEQYF.

V is TRBV6-2 or TRBV6-3 and J is TRBJ2-1, with 9 bases lining up with TRBD2. Germline CDR1 reads MNHEY; CDR2 reads SVGEGT. CDR3 length: 15 amino acids. V was clipped by 2 bases and J by 6 bases; unmatched bases: 5. The chain's CDR3 is CASSYQRGALNEQFF. DNA for the CDR3: TGTGCCAGCAGTTACCAGCGGGGGGCCCTCAATGAGCAGTTCTTC.

This clonotype was picked up a small number of times. The chain recombines TRBV28 with TRBJ1-5, with no clear D. CDR3 length: 16 residues. Germline-derived CDR1 and CDR2 are MDHEN and SYDVKM. V was pared by 2 bases and J by 2 bases, with 13 bases between. The CDR3 DNA sequence: TGTGCCAGCAGTTTACGCGGGGTTGGGGGCAATCAGCCCCAGCATTTT. It translates to CASSLRGVGGNQPQHF.

The rearrangement uses TRBV7-9 and TRBJ2-1, with TRBD1 matching over 7 bases. The trim removed 6 bases at V and 3 bases at J, leaving 11 bases unmatched. CDR1 SEHNR and CDR2 FQNEAQ come from the germline V gene (reference sequence). There are 16 residues in the CDR3. The DNA of the CDR3 is TGTGCCAGCAGTCCATTAACGGGACAGAACTACAATGAGCAGTTCTTC. Protein sequence: CASSPLTGQNYNEQFF.

The chain links TRBV4-1 to TRBJ2-5, with no clear D. CDR1 is MGHRA and CDR2 is YSYEKL in the germline V gene. Trimming cost V 0 bases and J 0 bases, with 8 bases left between them. CDR3 size: 15 residues. The CDR3: CASSQDRFNQETQYF. CDR3 coding DNA: TGCGCCAGCAGCCAAGACAGGTTTAACCAAGAGACCCAGTACTTC.

There are a few counts of this clonotype. The CDR3 sequence: CASSSGTGKNTEAFF. CDR3 in DNA: TGTGCCAGCAGTTCCGGAACAGGGAAGAACACTGAAGCTTTCTTT. The rearrangement links TRBV12-3 or TRBV12-4 to TRBJ1-1; maybe TRBD1 (6 bases). The CDR3 consists of 15 residues. The V end was cut by 4 bases, the J end by 1 base, with 13 bases between.

The gene calls are TRBV6-5 and TRBJ2-1; 12 bases line up with TRBD2. CDR3 length: 15 residues. Trimming at V came to 5 bases and at J to 6 bases, leaving 5 bases not matched to a gene. Germline loops: CDR1 MNHEY, CDR2 SVGAGI. CDR3 sequence: CASSLTSGGPNEQFF. DNA for the CDR3: TGTGCCAGCAGTCTGACTAGCGGGGGACCCAATGAGCAGTTCTTC.

This clonotype was counted between two and nine times. This rearrangement joins TRBV4-1 to TRBJ2-1; D could derive from TRBD1 or TRBD2 (5 bases each). In germline, CDR1 is MGHRA, CDR2 YSYEKL. CDR3 length equals 15 residues. V lost 1 base and J lost 5, with 12 bases in between. CDR3 nucleotides: TGCGCCAGCAGCCAAGGTTTCGGGGCGAACAATGAGCAGTTCTTC. It codes for CASSQGFGANNEQFF.

The rearrangement uses TRBV13 and TRBJ2-2, with D possibly being TRBD2 (6 bases). V was clipped by 7 bases and J by 2 bases, with 17 bases between them. Germline assignment: CDR1 PRHDT and CDR2 FYEKMQ (reference sequence). The CDR3 loop spans 16 amino acids. CDR3 protein: CASTPMGGYNTGELFF. CDR3 nucleotides: TGTGCCAGCACCCCTATGGGGGGTTACAACACCGGGGAGCTGTTTTTT. Full variable domain (missing parts from reference TRBV13 and TRBJ2-2): AAGVIQSPRHLIKEKRETATLKCYPIPRHDTVYWYQQGPGQDPQFLISFYEKMQSDKGSIPDRFSAQQFSDYHSELNMSSLELGDSALYFCASTPMGGYNTGELFFGEGSRLTVL.

In its sample, this clonotype was seen a few times. V usage is TRBV9 and J usage is TRBJ2-1; tentative D call: TRBD2 (6 bases). From germline, CDR1 is SGDLS and CDR2 YYNGEE. The CDR3 consists of 18 residues. With 0 bases removed from V and 0 bases from J, the gap between germline ends came to 16 bases. CDR3 sequence (DNA): TGTGCCAGCAGCGTAGGGGGAGGTGGCCCTCTCTCCTACAATGAGCAGTTCTTC. Translation: CASSVGGGGPLSYNEQFF.

This clonotype turned up a few times. V gene TRBV7-6 combines with J gene TRBJ2-3; 9 nucleotides agree with TRBD2. CDR3 size: 16 residues. V lost 5 bases, J lost 3 bases, and 9 bases stayed unmatched. The germline CDR1 and CDR2 sequences are SGHVS and FNYEAQ. The CDR3 loop is CASSPSGSGGTDTQYF. The CDR3 coding sequence is TGTGCCAGCAGCCCCTCGGGCAGCGGGGGGACAGATACGCAGTATTTT.

V and J are TRBV7-8 and TRBJ2-5; 10 bases are a match to TRBD1. Germline V gene data show CDR1 as SGHVS and CDR2 as FQNEAQ. The CDR3 extends over 15 amino acids. V gave up 5 bases and J gave up 5 bases; unmatched junction bases: 8. For the CDR3, the DNA is TGTGCCAGCAGCGCCCCGACAGGGGGCAGTGAGACCCAGTACTTC. Translating gives CASSAPTGGSETQYF.

This rearrangement joins TRBV20-1 to TRBJ2-1, with 14 bases matching TRBD2. Looked up from germline, CDR1 is DFQATT and CDR2 is SNEGSKA (reference sequence). V shed 0 bases and J 6 bases; nucleotides not matched to a gene: 4. This CDR3 has 16 amino acids. DNA for the CDR3: TGCAGTGCTAGAGATATAGGGACTAGCGGGGGCAATGAGCAGTTCTTC. As protein: CSARDIGTSGGNEQFF.

This clonotype was counted a few times. V gene TRBV11-2 combines with J gene TRBJ2-7, with D unresolved. V gave up 2 bases and J gave up 3 bases, with 11 bases separating them. The CDR3 spans 14 residues. Germline lookup yields CDR1 SGHAT and CDR2 FQNNGV. CDR3 loop: CASSLITDFYEQYV. The CDR3 nucleotides are TGTGCCAGCAGCTTAATAACAGACTTCTACGAGCAGTACGTC.

This clonotype was picked up many times. This chain connects TRBV7-6 to TRBJ1-2; D is uncertain. There are 15 residues in the CDR3. Germline-derived CDR1 and CDR2 are SGHVS and FNYEAQ. Trimming took off 0 bases at V and 2 bases at J, with 10 bases between the two ends. The chain's CDR3 is CASSLAPGPNYGYTF. In nucleotides, the CDR3 is TGTGCCAGCAGCTTAGCCCCTGGGCCCAACTATGGCTACACCTTC.

The V call is TRBV4-1, the J call TRBJ1-5; D is undetermined. V gave up 0 bases and J gave up 7 bases, with 13 bases separating them. Germline-derived CDR1 and CDR2 are MGHRA and YSYEKL. The length of the CDR3 is 15 residues. CDR3: CASSQDEEGGQPQHF. In DNA, the CDR3 is TGCGCCAGCAGCCAAGATGAGGAGGGCGGACAGCCCCAGCATTTT.

This clonotype appeared many times. The chain employs TRBV27 and TRBJ2-3; D uncertain. Per the germline V gene, CDR1 is MNHEY and CDR2 is SMNVEV (reference sequence). CDR3 length: 13 residues. V shed 6 bases and J shed 4 bases, with 11 bases lying between them. The CDR3 DNA is TGTGCCAGCAGCTTAAGTATAGCAGATACGCAGTATTTT. Protein product: CASSLSIADTQYF.

In this sample, this clonotype turned up a few times. The chain recombines TRBV28 with TRBJ2-7; D ambiguous. CDR3 length equals 13 residues. CDR1 MDHEN and CDR2 SYDVKM come from the germline V gene. The ends were cut back, 2 bases at V and 2 bases at J, with 7 bases in the middle. The CDR3 sequence is CASSLNAAYEQYV. The CDR3 region has the DNA TGTGCCAGCAGTTTAAACGCAGCCTACGAGCAGTACGTC.

This sequence joins TRBV7-3 and TRBJ2-7, with D possibly TRBD1 on 6 matching bases. The CDR3 sequence is 15 residues long. From germline, CDR1 is SGHTA and CDR2 FQGTGA. V shed 4 bases and J shed 4 bases, with 17 bases lying between them. The CDR3 DNA sequence: TGTGCCAGCAGCTCTATCGGGACATCTGTTTACGAGCAGTACTTC. Protein: CASSSIGTSVYEQYF.

This clonotype was counted only a few times. The chain has TRBV7-9 and TRBJ2-7; 8 positions match TRBD1. This CDR3 contains 13 residues. The J segment lost 2 bases and the V segment lost 8 bases, leaving 5 bases of the junction unmatched. CDR1 and CDR2 from the germline V gene are SEHNR and FQNEAQ (reference sequence). The CDR3 sequence is CASFGTGPYEQYF. The CDR3, as DNA: TGTGCCAGCTTCGGGACAGGTCCCTACGAGCAGTACTTC.

The rearrangement uses TRBV5-4 and TRBJ2-2, with a possible D match to TRBD1 (6 bases). Trimming shortened V by 4 bases and J by 6 bases, and 10 bases separated the two germline ends. Germline V CDR1 and CDR2: SGHNT, YYREEE (reference sequence). The CDR3 is 13 residues long. The CDR3 coding sequence is TGTGCCAGCAGCCTCGACAGGTCCGGGGAGCTGTTTTTT. Protein sequence: CASSLDRSGELFF.

The V gene is TRBV19, the J gene TRBJ1-1, with D uncertain. Looked up from germline, CDR1 is LNHDA and CDR2 is SQIVND (reference sequence). Trimming pared 1 base from V and 6 bases from J, leaving 12 bases between. The CDR3 is 14 residues long. The CDR3 DNA sequence: TGTGCCAGTAGTATAGTATCCTCTGGGGCTGAAGCTTTCTTT. Protein product: CASSIVSSGAEAFF.

The CDR3 spells CATSHRRDNNEQFF. The CDR3 DNA reads TGTGCCACCAGCCACCGCCGGGACAACAATGAGCAGTTCTTC. The chain couples TRBV15 to TRBJ2-1, with D possibly being TRBD1 (6 bases). V lost 5 bases and J 5 bases, leaving 13 bases between the germline ends. From germline, CDR1 is LNHNV and CDR2 YYDKDF (reference sequence). CDR3 length: 14 amino acids.

In regard to this clonotype: Germline is not matched at one junction end, which may reflect a read error. V usage is TRBV7-6 and J usage is TRBJ2-6, with 9 bases aligning to TRBD1. There are 18 residues in the CDR3. The germline V gene has CDR1 SGHVS and CDR2 FNYEAQ. CDR3 DNA sequence: TGTGCCAGCAGCCGTCCGGGACAGGGCCTCTCTGGGACCAACGTCCTGACTTTC. Protein product: CASSRPGQGLSGTNVLTF.